The clone carrying this T cell receptor (beta chain) showed up many times. Beta-chain TCR CDR3 regions were amplified from RNA transcripts. The workflow started with a first-round RT-PCR run with HTBI primers and then moved on to a second-round multiplex PCR. TCRdb re-analysed the multiplex PCR reads in MiXCR, keeping a single row per CDR3 protein. The sample has about 380,000 distinct CDR3 sequences, just over 15% seen once. The germline V gene encodes CDR1 MNHNS and CDR2 SASEGT. The CDR3 runs 11 residues. V gave up 6 bases and J gave up 7 bases, with 9 bases separating them. The authors enrolled newly diagnosed hyperthyroidism patients aged 18 to 65 with under 2 months' duration. Diagnosis was based on clinical symptoms, serum thyroxine, TRAb, thyroid ultrasound and orbital computed tomography. As the starting material, around 10 ml of fresh peripheral blood yielded the PBMCs. The entry originates in a study of Graves' ophthalmopathy and Graves' hyperthyroidism. Whole-study context: The authors collected peripheral blood at initial diagnosis, before any treatment.

The sequence was obtained from a woman younger than 30 with stable Graves' hyperthyroidism. This rearrangement joins TRBV6-1 to TRBJ1-1; D is undetermined. What was sequenced was peripheral blood. This chain's CDR3 is CASSAFLEAFF. For the CDR3, the DNA is TGTGCCAGCAGCGCGTTCCTTGAAGCTTTCTTT.